What follows are 10 T cell receptor beta chains derived from one specimen sequenced in a study of T-cell reconstitution after alpha-beta-depleted transplantation in children. Unique molecular identifiers were built into the TCRbeta library. TCRdb called the PCR reads again in MiXCR, with one record for every CDR3 protein. The data contain a few hundred thousand distinct CDR3 sequences, over 10% of them singletons. Specimen: PBMCs, mostly from graft donor cells, collected 360 days after TCRalphabeta/CD19-depleted stem cell transplant. These receptors came from a male patient between 10 and 17 years old who had a stem cell transplant for acute myeloid leukemia, so the T cells may come from the graft donor.

This clonotype came up a few times. The chain employs TRBV18 and TRBJ2-7, with 9 bases fitting TRBD2. This CDR3 has 15 amino acids. The V gene end was trimmed by 3 bases and the J gene end by 3 bases; junction bases not matched to a gene: 6. The germline V gene has CDR1 KGHSH and CDR2 LQKENI. Written as DNA, the CDR3 is TGTGCCAGCTCACCGACTAGCGGCAAAATCTACGAGCAGTACTTC. Translation gives CASSPTSGKIYEQYF.

This clonotype has just a few counts. The chain carries TRBV5-1 and TRBJ1-5; 7 bases fit TRBD1. The junction had 5 bases not matched to a gene; V was cut back by 0 bases and J by 5 bases. CDR1 is SGHRS, CDR2 YFSETQ, per germline. The CDR3 contains 15 residues. The CDR3 here is CASSLGDRVDQPQHF. The CDR3 DNA is TGCGCCAGCAGCTTGGGTGACAGGGTGGATCAGCCCCAGCATTTT.

The gene calls are TRBV15 and TRBJ2-2, with 8 bases that match TRBD2. From germline, CDR1 is LNHNV and CDR2 YYDKDF (reference sequence). The CDR3 contains 15 residues. With V trimmed by 8 bases and J by 3 bases, 8 bases remained unmatched. CDR3 nucleotides: TGTGCCACCGAGAAGGCGGGAGGATACACCGGGGAGCTGTTTTTT. Its protein is CATEKAGGYTGELFF. The whole variable domain, filled in from reference TRBV15 and TRBJ2-2, reads DAMVIQNPRYQVTQFGKPVTLSCSQTLNHNVMYWYQQKSSQAPKLLFHYYDKDFNNEADTPDNFQSRRPNTSFCFLDIRSPGLGDTAMYLCATEKAGGYTGELFFGEGSRLTVL.

This clonotype has more than one count but fewer than ten. The V gene is TRBV12-3 or TRBV12-4, the J gene TRBJ1-1; maybe TRBD1 (5 bases). This CDR3 spans 21 amino acids. V lost 0 bases and J lost 3, with 29 bases in between. The CDR3 nucleotides read TGTGCCAGCAGTTTAGCGCAGGGAGGTTTTTGGGTTAGGGTTAGGGACACTGAAGCTTTCTTT. Encoded protein: CASSLAQGGFWVRVRDTEAFF.

This clonotype appeared a few times. CDR3 residues: CASRTVRQALTGELFF. The CDR3 region has the DNA TGTGCCAGCAGAACTGTAAGACAGGCCCTTACCGGGGAGCTGTTTTTT. The gene calls are TRBV12-3 or TRBV12-4 and TRBJ2-2; TRBD1 is a possible D gene (6 bases). Trimming took off 6 bases at V and 5 bases at J, with 19 bases between the two ends. The CDR3 is 16 amino acids.

This clonotype was detected ten times or more. The chain couples TRBV20-1 to TRBJ2-1; a possible D gene is TRBD2 (6 bases). Trimming shortened V by 5 bases and J by 0 bases, and 11 bases separated the two germline ends. The CDR3 totals 14 residues. The germline V gene has CDR1 DFQATT and CDR2 SNEGSKA (reference sequence). CDR3 sequence reads: CSAPGGSSYNEQFF. The CDR3 DNA is TGCAGTGCTCCTGGAGGGAGCTCCTACAATGAGCAGTTCTTC.

The rearrangement uses TRBV29-1 and TRBJ2-1; TRBD2 matches at 12 bases. Trimming took 2 bases from V and 2 from J; bases not matched to a gene: 10. CDR1 is SQVTM, CDR2 ANQGSEA, per germline. The CDR3 has 18 residues. CDR3 coding DNA: TGCAGCGTTGAACGGCTAGCGGGAGGGCCCATGCCCTACAATGAGCAGTTCTTC. It translates to CSVERLAGGPMPYNEQFF.

This chain joins TRBV7-9 and TRBJ2-7; D gene unclear. Between the trimmed V and J ends, which lost 0 bases and 0 bases, there was a span of 15 bases. The CDR3 runs to 17 residues. Germline V gives CDR1 SEHNR, CDR2 FQNEAQ (reference sequence). Written as DNA, the CDR3 is TGTGCCAGCAGCTTAGCCCTATCTCCCTTGAGCTCCTACGAGCAGTACTTC. Translated: CASSLALSPLSSYEQYF.

The V call is TRBV12-5, the J call TRBJ2-1; 8 positions match TRBD2. The germline V gene has CDR1 LGHNT and CDR2 FRNRAP. The trim removed 6 bases at V and 0 bases at J, leaving 10 bases unmatched. This CDR3 contains 17 residues. The CDR3 loop reads CASGHSPSGPSYNEQFF. In DNA form, the CDR3 reads TGTGCTAGTGGCCATAGCCCTAGCGGGCCCTCCTACAATGAGCAGTTCTTC.

This clonotype has more than one count but fewer than ten. The chain joins TRBV28 to TRBJ2-4; perhaps TRBD2 as D (5 bases). Per germline, CDR1 MDHEN and CDR2 SYDVKM. The CDR3 sequence is 15 residues long. Trimming removed 7 bases from V and 7 bases from J, with 20 bases in between. CDR3 DNA sequence: TGTGCCAGCACCCAGAGAAGGGCTAGCCGGAACATTCAGTACTTC. It encodes CASTQRRASRNIQYF. The complete variable domain, with remaining parts taken from reference TRBV28 and TRBJ2-4, reads DVKVTQSSRYLVKRTGEKVFLECVQDMDHENMFWYRQDPGLGLRLIYFSYDVKMKEKGDIPEGYSVSREKKERFSLILESASTNQTSMYLCASTQRRASRNIQYFGAGTRLSVL.